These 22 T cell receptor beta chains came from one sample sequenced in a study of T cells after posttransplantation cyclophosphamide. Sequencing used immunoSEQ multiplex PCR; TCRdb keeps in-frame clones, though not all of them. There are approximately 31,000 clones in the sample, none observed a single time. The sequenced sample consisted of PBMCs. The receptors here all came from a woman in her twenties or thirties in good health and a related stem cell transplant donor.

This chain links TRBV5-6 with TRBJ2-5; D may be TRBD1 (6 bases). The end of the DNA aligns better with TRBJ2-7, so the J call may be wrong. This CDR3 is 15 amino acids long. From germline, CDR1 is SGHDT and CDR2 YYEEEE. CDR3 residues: CASSSYTGLPYEQYF. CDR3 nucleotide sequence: TGTGCCAGCAGCTCATACACAGGGCTGCCCTACGAGCAGTACTTC.

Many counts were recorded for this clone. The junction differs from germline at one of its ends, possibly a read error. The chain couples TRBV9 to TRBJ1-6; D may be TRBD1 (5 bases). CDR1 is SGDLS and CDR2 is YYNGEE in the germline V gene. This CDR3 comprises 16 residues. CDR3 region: CASSVGLGAYNSPLHF. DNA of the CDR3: TGTGCCAGCAGTGTAGGGTTAGGGGCTTATAATTCACCCCTCCACTTT.

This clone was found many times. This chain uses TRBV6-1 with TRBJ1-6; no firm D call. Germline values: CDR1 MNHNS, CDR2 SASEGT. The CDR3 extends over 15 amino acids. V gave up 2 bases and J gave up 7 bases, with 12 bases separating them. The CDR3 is CASSERLIGNSPLHF. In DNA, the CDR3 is TGTGCCAGCAGTGAACGCCTAATCGGGAATTCACCCCTCCACTTT.

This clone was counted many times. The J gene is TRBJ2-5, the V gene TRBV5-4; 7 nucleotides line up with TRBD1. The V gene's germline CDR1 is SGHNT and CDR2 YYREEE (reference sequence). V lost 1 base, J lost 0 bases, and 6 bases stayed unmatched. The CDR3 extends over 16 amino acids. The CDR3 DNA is TGTGCCAGCAGCTTGAAGAAGGGGGCTAACCAAGAGACCCAGTACTTC. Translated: CASSLKKGANQETQYF.

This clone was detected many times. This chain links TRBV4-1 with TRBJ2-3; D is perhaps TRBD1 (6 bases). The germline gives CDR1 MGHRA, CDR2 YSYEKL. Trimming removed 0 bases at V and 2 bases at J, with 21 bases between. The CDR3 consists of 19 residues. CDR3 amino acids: CASSQEADLRGNNTDTQYF. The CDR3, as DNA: TGCGCCAGCAGCCAAGAAGCAGACCTAAGGGGGAATAACACAGATACGCAGTATTTT.

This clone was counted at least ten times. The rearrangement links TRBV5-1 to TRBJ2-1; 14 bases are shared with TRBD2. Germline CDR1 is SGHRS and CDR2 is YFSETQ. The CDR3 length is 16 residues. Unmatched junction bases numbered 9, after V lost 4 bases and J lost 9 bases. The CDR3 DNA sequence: TGCGCCAGCAGCCTTAGACTAGCGGGGGGGGAGGCTGAGCAGTTCTTC. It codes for CASSLRLAGGEAEQFF.

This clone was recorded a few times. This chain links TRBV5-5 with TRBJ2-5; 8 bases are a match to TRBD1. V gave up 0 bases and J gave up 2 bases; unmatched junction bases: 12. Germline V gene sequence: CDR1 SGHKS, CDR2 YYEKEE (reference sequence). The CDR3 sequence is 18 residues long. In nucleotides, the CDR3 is TGTGCCAGCAGCTTGGCCTACGCCCCGGGACAGGTTCAAGAGACCCAGTACTTC. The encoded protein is CASSLAYAPGQVQETQYF. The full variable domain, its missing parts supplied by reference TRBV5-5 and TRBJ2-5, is DAGVTQSPTHLIKTRGQQVTLRCSPISGHKSVSWYQQVLGQGPQFIFQYYEKEERGRGNFPDRFSARQFPNYSSELNVNALLLGDSALYLCASSLAYAPGQVQETQYFGPGTRLLVL.

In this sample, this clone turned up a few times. The CDR3 loop is CSAYRSGELFF. The CDR3 DNA is TGCAGTGCTTACAGGAGCGGGGAGCTGTTTTTT. The chain has TRBV20-1 and TRBJ2-2, with D possibly TRBD1 on 5 matching bases. CDR3 length equals 11 residues. Trimming pared 5 bases from V and 7 bases from J, leaving 8 bases between. Germline CDR1 is DFQATT and CDR2 is SNEGSKA (reference sequence).

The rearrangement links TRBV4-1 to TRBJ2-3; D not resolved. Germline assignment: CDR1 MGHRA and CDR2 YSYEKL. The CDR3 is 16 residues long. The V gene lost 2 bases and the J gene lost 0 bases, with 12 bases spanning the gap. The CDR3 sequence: CASSQTLLASTDTQYF. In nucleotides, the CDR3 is TGCGCCAGCAGCCAAACCTTACTCGCTAGCACAGATACGCAGTATTTT.

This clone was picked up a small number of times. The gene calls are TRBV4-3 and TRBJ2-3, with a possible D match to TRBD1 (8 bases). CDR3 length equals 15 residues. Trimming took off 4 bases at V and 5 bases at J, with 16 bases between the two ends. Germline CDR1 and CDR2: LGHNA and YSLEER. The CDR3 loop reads CASSPDTGGVDTQYF. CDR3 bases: TGCGCCAGCAGCCCCGACACAGGGGGGGTAGATACGCAGTATTTT.

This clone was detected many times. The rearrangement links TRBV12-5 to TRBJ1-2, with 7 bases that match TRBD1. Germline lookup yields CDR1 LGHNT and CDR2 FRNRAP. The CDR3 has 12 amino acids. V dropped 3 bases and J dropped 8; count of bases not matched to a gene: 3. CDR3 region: CASGFVGGGYTF. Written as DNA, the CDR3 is TGTGCTAGTGGTTTTGTAGGGGGCGGCTACACCTTC.

CDR3 sequence: CASSLGASGYQETQYF. The CDR3 DNA is TGCGCCAGCAGCTTGGGGGCTAGCGGCTACCAAGAGACCCAGTACTTC. This chain links TRBV5-1 with TRBJ2-5, with 7 bases identical to TRBD2. Trimming at V came to 0 bases and at J to 0 bases, leaving 5 bases not matched to a gene. Germline-derived CDR1 and CDR2 are SGHRS and YFSETQ. This CDR3 contains 16 residues.

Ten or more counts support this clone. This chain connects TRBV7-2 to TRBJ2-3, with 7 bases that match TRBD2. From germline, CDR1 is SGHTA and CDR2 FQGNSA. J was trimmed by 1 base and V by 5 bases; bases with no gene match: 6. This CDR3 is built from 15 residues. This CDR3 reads CASSPRGVGTDTQYF. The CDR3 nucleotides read TGTGCCAGCAGCCCCCGGGGGGTGGGCACAGATACGCAGTATTTT.

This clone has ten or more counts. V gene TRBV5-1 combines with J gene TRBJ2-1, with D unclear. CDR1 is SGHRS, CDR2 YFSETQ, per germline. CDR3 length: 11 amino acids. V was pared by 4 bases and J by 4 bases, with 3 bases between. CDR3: CASSTYNEQFF. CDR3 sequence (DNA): TGCGCCAGCAGCACTTACAATGAGCAGTTCTTC.

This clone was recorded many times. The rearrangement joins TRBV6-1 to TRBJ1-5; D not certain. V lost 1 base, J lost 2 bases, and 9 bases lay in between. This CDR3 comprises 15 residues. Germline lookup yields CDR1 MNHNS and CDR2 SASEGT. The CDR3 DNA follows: TGTGCCAGCAGTGAAGTGGGCATCGGCAATCAGCCCCAGCATTTT. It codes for CASSEVGIGNQPQHF.

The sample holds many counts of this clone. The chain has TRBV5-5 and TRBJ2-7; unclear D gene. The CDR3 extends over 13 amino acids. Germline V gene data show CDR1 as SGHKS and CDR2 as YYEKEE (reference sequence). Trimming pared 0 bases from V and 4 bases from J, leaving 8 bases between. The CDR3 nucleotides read TGTGCCAGCAGCTTGGCCAGGATGTACGAGCAGTACTTC. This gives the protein CASSLARMYEQYF.

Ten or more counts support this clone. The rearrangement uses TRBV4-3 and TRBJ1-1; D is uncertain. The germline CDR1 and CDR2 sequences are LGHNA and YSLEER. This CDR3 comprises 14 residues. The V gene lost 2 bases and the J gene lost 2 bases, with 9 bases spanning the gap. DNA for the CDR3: TGCGCCAGCAGCCAAAACAGAGTCAACACTGAAGCTTTCTTT. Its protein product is CASSQNRVNTEAFF.

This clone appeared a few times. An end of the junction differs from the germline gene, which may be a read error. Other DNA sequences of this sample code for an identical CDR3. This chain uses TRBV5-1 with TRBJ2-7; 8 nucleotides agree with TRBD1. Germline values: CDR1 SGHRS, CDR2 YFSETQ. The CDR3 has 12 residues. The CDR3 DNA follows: TGCGCTAGCAGCACCGGACAGGGCGAGCAGTACTTC. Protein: CASSTGQGEQYF.

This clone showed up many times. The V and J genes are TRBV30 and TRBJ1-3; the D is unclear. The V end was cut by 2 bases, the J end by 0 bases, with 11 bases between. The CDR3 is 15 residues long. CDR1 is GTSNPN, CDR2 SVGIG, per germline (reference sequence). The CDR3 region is CAWSRLGASGNTIYF. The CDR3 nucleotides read TGTGCCTGGAGTAGGTTGGGCGCCTCTGGAAACACCATATATTTT.

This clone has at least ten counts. The CDR3 reads CASSPSGQGAYGYTF. For the CDR3, the DNA is TGCGCCAGCAGCCCCTCGGGACAGGGCGCCTATGGCTACACCTTC. The rearrangement uses TRBV5-1 and TRBJ1-2; 9 bases line up with TRBD1. V was clipped by 4 bases and J by 4 bases; unmatched bases: 8. The germline gives CDR1 SGHRS, CDR2 YFSETQ. This CDR3 is built from 15 residues. Using reference TRBV5-1 and TRBJ1-2 for the parts outside the CDR3, the full variable domain is KAGVTQTPRYLIKTRGQQVTLSCSPISGHRSVSWYQQTPGQGLQFLFEYFSETQRNKGNFPGRFSGRQFSNSRSEMNVSTLELGDSALYLCASSPSGQGAYGYTFGSGTRLTVV.

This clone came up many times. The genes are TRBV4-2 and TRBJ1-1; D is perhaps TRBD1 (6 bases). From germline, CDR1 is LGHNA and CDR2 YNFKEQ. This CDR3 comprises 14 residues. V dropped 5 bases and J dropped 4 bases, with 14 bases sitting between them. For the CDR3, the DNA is TGTGCCAGCAGCAACGGCGGGGGCCCCACTGAAGCTTTCTTT. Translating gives CASSNGGGPTEAFF.

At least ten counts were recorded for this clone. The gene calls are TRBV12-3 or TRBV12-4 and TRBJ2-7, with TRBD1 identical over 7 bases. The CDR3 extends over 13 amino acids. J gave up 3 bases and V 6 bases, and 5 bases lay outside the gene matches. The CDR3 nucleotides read TGTGCCAGCAGCATCGGGACAGTCTACGAGCAGTACTTC. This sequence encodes CASSIGTVYEQYF.